The next 2 T cell receptor beta chains were all read from a single sample in a study of T-cell reconstitution after alpha-beta-depleted transplantation in children. The library targeted TCRbeta and was prepared with unique molecular identifiers. One entry per CDR3 protein results from TCRdb running MiXCR on the PCR reads. The profile shows some 76,000 distinct CDR3 sequences, roughly a tenth of them singletons. This specimen was PBMCs, taken before TCRalphabeta/CD19-depleted stem cell transplant. The source of these receptors is a boy younger than 18 with acute myeloid leukemia, due to receive a stem cell transplant.

A word on this clonotype: One junction end disagrees with the germline gene, perhaps due to a read error. V is TRBV20-1 and J is TRBJ2-7; no reliable D call. CDR3 size: 14 residues. CDR1 and CDR2 from the germline V gene are DFQATT and SNEGSKA (reference sequence). The CDR3 DNA follows: TGCAGTGCACCCCCAAGCGCGAGCTCCTACGACCAGTACTTC. It codes for CSAPPSASSYDQYF.

This clonotype was recorded at least ten times. The rearrangement links TRBV4-3 to TRBJ2-7; D unclear. The V and J ends lost 2 bases and 3 bases respectively, with 8 bases between them. Germline values: CDR1 LGHNA, CDR2 YSLEER. The CDR3 is 13 residues long. The CDR3 region is CASSQLLFYEQYF. CDR3 DNA sequence: TGCGCCAGCAGCCAACTACTTTTCTACGAGCAGTACTTC.